Listed below are T cell receptor beta chains from one sample, sequenced in a study of T cell changes during pregnancy in multiple sclerosis. The table came from immunoSEQ multiplex PCR; TCRdb's copy has only in-frame clones and leaves some out. The sample holds tens of thousands of clones, about nine tenths seen once. Sequencing used CD4+ T cells from peripheral blood mononuclear cells, obtained after pregnancy. Every receptor here comes from a female donor with multiple sclerosis, enrolled in a pregnancy study. Each CDR3 is given with its conserved first and last residue. The D gene is left open where the match is weak. Size is stated for part of the rows, as once, few or many counts, or as a class when the clone is expanded.

CDR3 length	V gene	J gene	clone size	D gene	CDR3 DNA	CDR3 protein
16	TRBV7-2	TRBJ1-2	NA	TRBD1	TGTGCCAGCAGCTCCCCGACAGGGGTTTACGACTATGGCTACACCTTC	CASSSPTGVYDYGYTF
13	TRBV19	TRBJ1-1	once	NA	TGTGCCAGTAGTATAGCAGTGAACACTGAAGCTTTCTTT	CASSIAVNTEAFF
14	TRBV7-8	TRBJ1-5	NA	NA	TGTGCCAGCAGCTCCCGGGGTCCGAATCAGCCCCAGCATTTT	CASSSRGPNQPQHF
15	TRBV5-6	TRBJ1-2	NA	NA	TGTGCCAGCAGCTTGGCTTCAGGGGCTAACTATGGCTACACCTTC	CASSLASGANYGYTF
12	TRBV30	TRBJ2-7	NA	TRBD1	TGTGCCTCACCGGCGAGGACAGGGCTTCAGTACTTC	CASPARTGLQYF
16	TRBV9	TRBJ1-3	once	TRBD1	TGTGCCAGCAGCGGTCTCGACAGGGGGCCTGGAAACACCATATATTTT	CASSGLDRGPGNTIYF
14	TRBV6-5	TRBJ2-7	NA	NA	TGTGCCAGCAGTAGGACAAGCTCCTCCTACGAGCAGTACTTC	CASSRTSSSYEQYF
14	TRBV9	TRBJ1-5	NA	NA	TGTGCCAGCAGCGTAGATGGAGGTAATCAGCCCCAGCATTTT	CASSVDGGNQPQHF
14	TRBV19	TRBJ2-7	NA	TRBD1	TGTGCCAGTAGTACCAACCTGGGACAGAGCGAGCAGTACTTC	CASSTNLGQSEQYF
16	TRBV7-2	TRBJ2-7	few	NA	TGTGCCAGCAGCTTAGGGGCCAGACAGACCCTCTACGAGCAGTACTTC	CASSLGARQTLYEQYF
13	TRBV11-2	TRBJ1-1	once	NA	TGTGCCAGCAGCTCCCGGGGGAACACTGAAGCTTTCTTT	CASSSRGNTEAFF
14	TRBV2	TRBJ1-5	NA	NA	TGTGCCAGCAGTGAAGTAGGGGTCAATCAGCCCCAGCATTTT	CASSEVGVNQPQHF
15	TRBV19	TRBJ2-5	NA	TRBD2	TGTGCCAGTAGTAATAGCGGGGGGGCTCTGGAGACCCAGTACTTC	CASSNSGGALETQYF
13	TRBV5-4	TRBJ1-2	NA	NA	TGTGCCAGCAGCTTAATGGGGAGGGGTGGCTACACCTTC	CASSLMGRGGYTF
17	TRBV5-1	TRBJ1-1	once	TRBD1	TGCGCCAGCAGCTTAACAACGAACAGGGGGCGGATCTCTGAAGCTTTCTTT	CASSLTTNRGRISEAFF
12	TRBV2	TRBJ1-4	medium-sized	TRBD1	TGTGCCAGCGGGCGACAGGGGGAAATCTCCCACTTT	CASGRQGEISHF
13	TRBV12-5	TRBJ1-5	NA	NA	TGTGCTAGTGGTTTCGGGGACAATCAGCCCCAGCATTTT	CASGFGDNQPQHF
13	TRBV6-1	TRBJ1-2	NA	NA	TGTGCCAGCAGTGATATCGGGTTCAGTGGCTACACCTTC	CASSDIGFSGYTF
16	TRBV9	TRBJ2-7	NA	TRBD2	TGTGCCAGCAGCGTAGGTCCGGGACTAGCGGGCCACGAGCAGTACTTC	CASSVGPGLAGHEQYF
17	TRBV25-1	TRBJ1-4	NA	NA	TGTGCCAGCAGTGAATTGGCAGGCTTGGCAACTAATGAAAAACTGTTTTTT	CASSELAGLATNEKLFF
14	TRBV19	TRBJ1-4	NA	NA	TGTGCCAGTAGTAAAAGGGGAACCAATGAAAAACTGTTTTTT	CASSKRGTNEKLFF
15	TRBV7-3	TRBJ1-2	NA	TRBD1	TGTGCCAGCAGCTCGACAGGGTTTGGGTCGCGTGGCTACACCTTC	CASSSTGFGSRGYTF
15	TRBV11-2	TRBJ2-1	NA	NA	TGTGCCAGCAGCGTTGGTCAGGGACTCTACAATGAGCAGTTCTTC	CASSVGQGLYNEQFF
11	TRBV20-1	TRBJ2-4	NA	NA	TGCAGTTACGACAGCGAAAACATTCAGTACTTC	CSYDSENIQYF
17	TRBV5-1	TRBJ2-7	NA	TRBD2	TGCGCCAGCAGCAAAACTAGCGGGGGGTTCTTAAGCTACGAGCAGTACTTC	CASSKTSGGFLSYEQYF
14	TRBV6-6	TRBJ1-6	NA	NA	TGTGCCAGCAGTTACCTGGACACTAATTCACCCCTCCACTTT	CASSYLDTNSPLHF
16	TRBV11-2	TRBJ2-5	NA	NA	TGTGCCAGCAGCTTAGTGGCTAGCTTAGGTCTGGAGACCCAGTACTTC	CASSLVASLGLETQYF
16	TRBV5-4	TRBJ2-2	NA	TRBD2	TGTGCCAGCAGCTTCATAGCGGGGCACAACACCGGGGAGCTGTTTTTT	CASSFIAGHNTGELFF